A single sample is the source of the 19 T cell receptor beta chains below, sequenced in a study of cytomegalovirus exposure and HLA in healthy donors. Assay used: immunoSEQ multiplex PCR; TCRdb lists only in-frame clones, some missing. Of about 140,000 clones in the sample, roughly nine tenths were seen once. Sequencing used PBMCs. The source is a man between 18 and 35 years old in good health and CMV-seronegative.

This clone was counted many times. This chain links TRBV4-2 with TRBJ2-5, with 12 bases aligning to TRBD2. Trimming at V came to 5 bases and at J to 13 bases, leaving 11 bases not matched to a gene. CDR3 length: 14 residues. Germline assignment: CDR1 LGHNA and CDR2 YNFKEQ. This CDR3 reads CASSATSGGSPRYF. The DNA of the CDR3 is TGTGCCAGCAGCGCTACTAGCGGGGGGTCCCCCCGGTACTTC.

The CDR3 sequence: CASSEAFGAVKDTQYF. Here the CDR3 DNA reads TGTGCCAGCAGTGAGGCGTTTGGGGCTGTCAAGGATACGCAGTATTTT. The rearrangement joins TRBV6-1 to TRBJ2-3; maybe TRBD1 (5 bases). Germline loops: CDR1 MNHNS, CDR2 SASEGT. The germline V and J ends were trimmed by 3 bases and 6 bases, with 19 bases remaining between them. The CDR3 consists of 16 residues.

CDR3 nucleotides: TGTGCCAGCAGCTTGGGACACCGGAACACTGAAGCTTTCTTT. Its translation: CASSLGHRNTEAFF. V gene TRBV5-6 combines with J gene TRBJ1-1; no clear D. The germline V and J ends were trimmed by 0 bases and 1 base, with 7 bases remaining between them. This CDR3 contains 14 residues. CDR1 is SGHDT, CDR2 YYEEEE, per germline.

The CDR3 loop is CASSRLAGTNEQYF. CDR3 nucleotides: TGTGCCAGCAGCCGACTAGCGGGGACCAACGAGCAGTACTTC. This rearrangement joins TRBV25-1 to TRBJ2-7, with TRBD2 matching over 11 bases. This CDR3 is 14 amino acids long. Germline CDR1 and CDR2: MGHDK and SYGVNS. After removal of 6 bases from V and 5 bases from J, the junction contained 6 bases not matched to a gene.

The V call is TRBV4-1, the J call TRBJ2-7; TRBD1 might be the D (6 bases). CDR3 length equals 14 residues. Germline V gene lookup returns CDR1 MGHRA and CDR2 YSYEKL. Trimming took off 3 bases at V and 3 bases at J, with 12 bases between the two ends. The CDR3 loop is CASSHDVGGYEQYF. The DNA of the CDR3 is TGCGCCAGCAGCCATGATGTAGGGGGCTACGAGCAGTACTTC.

The rearrangement joins TRBV10-2 to TRBJ2-2, with 8 bases identical to TRBD1. The V gene end was trimmed by 6 bases and the J gene end by 1 base; junction bases not matched to a gene: 1. The CDR3 extends over 14 amino acids. Germline V gives CDR1 WSHSY, CDR2 SAAADI. Written as DNA, the CDR3 is TGCGCCAGCAGCGGGACAGGGAACACCGGGGAGCTGTTTTTT. Protein sequence: CASSGTGNTGELFF.

The CDR3 DNA reads TGCGCCAGCAGCTCAATGGGGCTCAGGCTCCAAGAGACCCAGTACTTC. Translating gives CASSSMGLRLQETQYF. V is TRBV5-1 and J is TRBJ2-5, with D maybe TRBD1 (5 bases). This CDR3 spans 16 amino acids. Trimming took off 3 bases at V and 1 base at J, with 16 bases between the two ends. Germline V gene sequence: CDR1 SGHRS, CDR2 YFSETQ.

The chain employs TRBV29-1 and TRBJ2-1; TRBD2 matches at 9 bases. CDR3 length: 16 residues. Losses at the gene ends were 7 bases for V and 10 bases for J; bases not matched to a gene: 20. Germline V gives CDR1 SQVTM, CDR2 ANQGSEA. CDR3 sequence reads: CSARPGLALRSGEQFF. The CDR3 DNA reads TGCAGCGCACGACCTGGACTAGCGCTTCGCTCTGGAGAGCAGTTCTTC.

The J gene is TRBJ1-6, the V gene TRBV5-1; maybe TRBD1 (6 bases). CDR1 is SGHRS and CDR2 is YFSETQ in the germline V gene. The germline V and J ends were trimmed by 4 bases and 9 bases, with 20 bases remaining between them. CDR3 length equals 16 residues. The CDR3, as DNA: TGCGCCAGCAGCCTAGAGGGGGGGGCCACACCTTCACCCCTCCACTTT. Translation: CASSLEGGATPSPLHF.

The chain carries TRBV28 and TRBJ1-4; TRBD1 might be the D (6 bases). CDR3 length equals 16 residues. V lost 6 bases, J lost 2 bases, and 16 bases lay in between. Germline CDR1 is MDHEN and CDR2 is SYDVKM. This CDR3 is CASSSPRGSTNEKLFF. CDR3 nucleotides: TGTGCCAGCAGCTCCCCCAGGGGTTCTACTAATGAAAAACTGTTTTTT.

The V gene is TRBV4-1, the J gene TRBJ2-1, with TRBD2 matching over 8 bases. Germline V gene lookup returns CDR1 MGHRA and CDR2 YSYEKL. The CDR3 is 12 residues long. J gave up 14 bases and V 4 bases, and 7 bases lay outside the gene matches. The chain's CDR3 is CASSRPGTREFF. CDR3 in DNA: TGCGCCAGCAGCCGACCAGGGACTAGAGAGTTCTTC.

This clone was detected once. V gene TRBV15 combines with J gene TRBJ1-2; no firm D call. The CDR3 loop spans 13 amino acids. Germline CDR1 is LNHNV and CDR2 is YYDKDF (reference sequence). V lost 0 bases to trimming and J lost 4 bases, with 6 bases between them. Here the CDR3 DNA reads TGTGCCACCAGCAGAGATTCGGTCTATGGCTACACCTTC. Protein: CATSRDSVYGYTF.

This chain connects TRBV10-3 to TRBJ2-7; 8 bases agree with TRBD2. V gave up 6 bases and J gave up 5 bases; unmatched junction bases: 12. This CDR3 has 15 amino acids. The germline V gene has CDR1 ENHRY and CDR2 SYGVKD. CDR3 bases: TGTGCCATCAGACCCGGGACTAGGGGTTCCCACGAGCAGTACTTC. Its translation: CAIRPGTRGSHEQYF.

V gene TRBV7-9 combines with J gene TRBJ2-7; 14 positions match TRBD2. From germline, CDR1 is SEHNR and CDR2 FQNEAQ (reference sequence). This CDR3 region has 16 residues. Losses at the gene ends were 5 bases for V and 0 bases for J; bases not matched to a gene: 3. CDR3 in amino acids: CASSRTSGGYSYEQYF. CDR3 DNA: TGTGCCAGCAGCCGGACTAGCGGGGGGTACTCCTACGAGCAGTACTTC.

This clone was counted between two and nine times. V and J are TRBV18 and TRBJ2-3; tentative D call: TRBD2 (6 bases). The ends were cut back, 3 bases at V and 6 bases at J, with 7 bases in the middle. This CDR3 has 12 amino acids. Germline lookup yields CDR1 KGHSH and CDR2 LQKENI. Written as DNA, the CDR3 is TGTGCCAGCTCACCCCGGGGGGATACGCAGTATTTT. Translation: CASSPRGDTQYF.

This chain uses TRBV2 with TRBJ1-1; D might be TRBD1 (5 bases). This CDR3 is built from 14 residues. CDR1 and CDR2 from the germline V gene are SNHLY and FYNNEI. The V gene lost 10 bases and the J gene lost 1 base, with 16 bases spanning the gap. The CDR3 spells CANKDIQENTEAFF. CDR3 nucleotide sequence: TGTGCCAACAAGGATATACAGGAGAACACTGAAGCTTTCTTT.

This sequence joins TRBV15 and TRBJ2-7; D is perhaps TRBD1 (5 bases). Per germline, CDR1 LNHNV and CDR2 YYDKDF (reference sequence). The V end was cut by 0 bases, the J end by 2 bases, with 11 bases between. CDR3 length: 15 residues. The CDR3 sequence is CATSRDGAFTYEQYF. Here the CDR3 DNA reads TGTGCCACCAGCAGAGATGGGGCCTTTACCTACGAGCAGTACTTC.

This sequence joins TRBV5-6 and TRBJ1-1; 8 bases fit TRBD1. CDR3 length equals 15 residues. With 6 bases clipped from V and 6 bases from J, the junction kept 13 bases outside the gene matches. Per the germline V gene, CDR1 is SGHDT and CDR2 is YYEEEE. The CDR3 DNA reads as TGTGCCAGCACCATCAACCCAGGGGGCGTTCCTGAAGCTTTCTTT. Translation: CASTINPGGVPEAFF.

The rearrangement uses TRBV19 and TRBJ2-1; D ambiguous. In germline, CDR1 is LNHDA, CDR2 SQIVND (reference sequence). The CDR3 has 11 amino acids. With 6 bases removed from V and 8 bases from J, the gap between germline ends came to 8 bases. The CDR3 is CASRSPHEQFF. The CDR3 DNA reads TGTGCCAGTAGAAGCCCCCATGAGCAGTTCTTC.